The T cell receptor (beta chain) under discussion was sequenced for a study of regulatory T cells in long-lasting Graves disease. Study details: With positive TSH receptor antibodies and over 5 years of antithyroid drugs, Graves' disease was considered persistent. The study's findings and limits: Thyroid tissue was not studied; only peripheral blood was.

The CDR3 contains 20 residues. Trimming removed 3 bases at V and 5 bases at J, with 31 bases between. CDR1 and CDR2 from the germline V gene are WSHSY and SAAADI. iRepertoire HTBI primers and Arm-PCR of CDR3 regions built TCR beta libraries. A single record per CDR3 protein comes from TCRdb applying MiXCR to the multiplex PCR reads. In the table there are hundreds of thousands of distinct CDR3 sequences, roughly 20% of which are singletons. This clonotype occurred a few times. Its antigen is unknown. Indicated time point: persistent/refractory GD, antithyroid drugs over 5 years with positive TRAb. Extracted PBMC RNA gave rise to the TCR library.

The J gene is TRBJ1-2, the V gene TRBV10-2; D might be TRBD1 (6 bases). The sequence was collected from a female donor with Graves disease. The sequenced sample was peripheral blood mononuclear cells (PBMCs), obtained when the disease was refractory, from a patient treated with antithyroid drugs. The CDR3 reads CASSDPRGDTVKSIRYGYTF. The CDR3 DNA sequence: TGCGCCAGCAGTGATCCCAGAGGGGACACAGTAAAATCCATCCGGTATGGCTACACCTTC.